A selection of T cell receptor beta chains follows, all from one sample in a study of blood T cell repertoires in COVID-19. Clones were sequenced by immunoSEQ multiplex PCR, and TCRdb holds only the in-frame ones, with some missing. Of 250,000 to 400,000 clones detected, 75% to 90% appear once; the ten largest clones hold approximately 2.9%. The sample taken for sequencing was peripheral blood. Receptors originate from a woman in her twenties or thirties with COVID-19, enrolled during active disease. Both conserved end residues are part of each CDR3. Each record gives: clone size, D gene, J gene, V gene, CDR3 DNA, CDR3 protein. The D gene is left open where the match is weak. Not all rows give a size; the values are once, few, many and, for expanded clones, a class.

NA,NA,TRBJ2-7,TRBV5-6,TGTGCCAGCAGCTCAGGACTGCCCTCCTACGAGCAGTACTTC,CASSSGLPSYEQYF
NA,NA,TRBJ1-1,TRBV7-9,TGTGCCAGCAGCTTGGGGGACAAGTTCATGAACACTGAAGCTTTCTTT,CASSLGDKFMNTEAFF
few,NA,TRBJ2-1,TRBV5-6,TGTGCCAGCAGCTTGGAGGTCGACAATTTCGGTGAGCAGTTCTTC,CASSLEVDNFGEQFF
NA,NA,TRBJ2-1,TRBV9,TGTGCCAGCAGCGTTAGAGACTACAATGAGCAGTTCTTC,CASSVRDYNEQFF
NA,TRBD1,TRBJ1-6,TRBV27,TGTGCCAGCACTACAGGGGACAGGATTCAGAATTCACCCCTCCACTTT,CASTTGDRIQNSPLHF
NA,TRBD1,TRBJ2-6,TRBV5-6,TGTGCCAGCAGCCTATATACCGGGACAGGTCCTTCTGGGGCCAACGTCCTGACTTTC,CASSLYTGTGPSGANVLTF
NA,NA,TRBJ2-7,TRBV7-2,TGTGCCAGCAGCTTGACAGACTACGAGCAGTACTTC,CASSLTDYEQYF
once,TRBD1,TRBJ1-1,TRBV27,TGTGCCAGCAGTCCTGGGACAGGGAACACTGAAGCTTTCTTT,CASSPGTGNTEAFF
many,TRBD1,TRBJ2-7,TRBV25-1,TGTGCCAGCAGTGACCGGGACAGTACCTACGAGCAGTACTTC,CASSDRDSTYEQYF
NA,NA,TRBJ2-7,TRBV19,TGTGCCAGTAGTTCCGCAAGCGGGTTCTCCTACGAGCAGTACTTC,CASSSASGFSYEQYF
NA,TRBD1,TRBJ2-6,TRBV29-1,TGCAGCGTGACAGGGGGCGCTTGGGCCAACGTCCTGACTTTC,CSVTGGAWANVLTF
NA,NA,TRBJ2-7,TRBV19,TGTGCCAGTAGTATAGGAGACAACCATTACGAGCAGTACTTC,CASSIGDNHYEQYF
NA,TRBD2,TRBJ2-1,TRBV14,TGTGCCAGCAGCCCGACTAGCGGGATCCTCTCGACTTACAATGAGCAGTTCTTC,CASSPTSGILSTYNEQFF
once,TRBD1,TRBJ2-3,TRBV5-4,TGTGCCAGCAGCGATAGGACAGGGAAGACAGATACGCAGTATTTT,CASSDRTGKTDTQYF
NA,NA,TRBJ1-4,TRBV5-1,TGCGCCAGCAGTATCTCATCGCCAGGTGAACTGTTTTTT,CASSISSPGELFF
NA,TRBD2,TRBJ2-1,TRBV6-1,TGTGCCAGCAGTGACCCCCGAGGAGCGGGAGGGCCTGGCAATGAGCAGTTCTTC,CASSDPRGAGGPGNEQFF
NA,TRBD1,TRBJ1-5,TRBV2,TGTGCCAGCAGTGAACAGGGGGCTGGTCAGCCCCAGCATTTT,CASSEQGAGQPQHF
NA,NA,TRBJ1-1,TRBV19,TGTGCCAGTAGTACCGCTATTAGCACTGAAGCTTTCTTT,CASSTAISTEAFF
few,TRBD1,TRBJ2-7,TRBV5-5,TGTGCCAGCAGCTTGGCCGGTACGGGACAGGTCCGCGACGAGCAGTACTTC,CASSLAGTGQVRDEQYF
NA,NA,TRBJ1-1,TRBV28,TGTGCCAGCAGTAGCACTACTCAGGGAGGTGCTTTCTTT,CASSSTTQGGAFF
NA,NA,TRBJ2-3,TRBV11-3,TGTGCCAGCAGCGCAGGGGTCTCCGTTAGCACAGATACGCAGTATTTT,CASSAGVSVSTDTQYF
NA,TRBD1,TRBJ2-7,TRBV28,TGTGCCAGCAGTGGGCCTTCCGGGACAGGCTCCTACGAGCAGTACTTC,CASSGPSGTGSYEQYF
NA,TRBD1,TRBJ1-2,TRBV28,TGTGCCAGCAGTTTGCCTCATCCGGGACAGGGGCTGGGCTACACCTTC,CASSLPHPGQGLGYTF
NA,TRBD2,TRBJ2-2,TRBV7-2,TGTGCCAGCAGGCGGACTAGCGGGAGATCTGGGGAGCTGTTTTTT,CASRRTSGRSGELFF
once,NA,TRBJ1-2,TRBV7-9,TGTGCCAGCAGCTTAAGTGGGGCTGGCTATGGCTACACCTTC,CASSLSGAGYGYTF
NA,TRBD1,TRBJ1-4,TRBV5-1,TGCGCCAGCAGCTTGGGACAGGGTAATGAAAAACTGTTTTTT,CASSLGQGNEKLFF
NA,TRBD2,TRBJ2-1,TRBV6-5,TGTGCCAGCAAACTAGCGGGAGGGCACAATGAGCAGTTCTTC,CASKLAGGHNEQFF
NA,NA,TRBJ1-4,TRBV7-2,TGTGCCAGCAGCATACATAGAGGTGAAAAACTGTTTTTT,CASSIHRGEKLFF
NA,NA,TRBJ1-6,TRBV28,TGTGCCAGCAGTTTCCCCACCGAGGGTAATTCACCCCTCCACTTT,CASSFPTEGNSPLHF
NA,TRBD1,TRBJ1-2,TRBV28,TGTGCCAGCAGTCGAGGCGGGACAGGGTGGGGTACTAACTATGGCTACACCTTC,CASSRGGTGWGTNYGYTF
NA,TRBD2,TRBJ2-1,TRBV5-1,TGCGCCAGCAGCGCTGAAATACTAGCGGAAGGGCCGGGCAATGAGCAGTTCTTC,CASSAEILAEGPGNEQFF
NA,NA,TRBJ2-7,TRBV18,TGTGCCAGCTCACCCCAACAGGGCCCCTACGAGCAGTACTTC,CASSPQQGPYEQYF
NA,TRBD1,TRBJ1-2,TRBV6-5,TGTGCCAGCAGTAGGGGACAGTATAGCGGCTACACCTTC,CASSRGQYSGYTF
NA,NA,TRBJ1-1,TRBV19,TGTGCCAGTACCTGGGGCAAACAGGGGAACACTGAAGCTTTCTTT,CASTWGKQGNTEAFF
NA,NA,TRBJ2-1,TRBV29-1,TGCAGCGTTGAAGCCTCCGGTAGCCTCGACAATGAGCAGTTCTTC,CSVEASGSLDNEQFF
NA,NA,TRBJ1-2,TRBV14,TGTGCCAGCAACCAAGATCAAACTTTTAGAACTTCCCATGGCTACACCTTC,CASNQDQTFRTSHGYTF
NA,TRBD1,TRBJ1-2,TRBV6-1,TGTGCCAGCAGTGAACAGGGACAGGGTATATTCTATGGCTACACCTTC,CASSEQGQGIFYGYTF
NA,TRBD2,TRBJ2-2,TRBV11-3,TGTGCCAGCAGCTTAGGTCGGGGGGCCGGGGAGCTGTTTTTT,CASSLGRGAGELFF
few,TRBD2,TRBJ2-1,TRBV14,TGTGCCAGCAGCCCCCGGGAGGATTTCTACAATGAGCAGTTCTTC,CASSPREDFYNEQFF
NA,TRBD1,TRBJ2-3,TRBV18,TGTGCCAGCTCGCAGGGGGTGGTCACAGATACGCAGTATTTT,CASSQGVVTDTQYF
NA,NA,TRBJ1-1,TRBV11-2,TGTGCCAGCACCATGACTTTCACTGAAGCTTTCTTT,CASTMTFTEAFF
NA,TRBD1,TRBJ1-3,TRBV30,TGTGCCTGGAGTGGGGTAGGGGGCACTGGAAACACCATATATTTT,CAWSGVGGTGNTIYF